This T cell receptor beta chain was profiled in a study of tumor-infiltrating lymphocytes in localized non-small cell lung cancer. To note about this clone: The antigen remains unidentified.

Repertoires were generated with immunoSEQ multiplex PCR, while TCRdb's copy carries only in-frame clones and drops some. The sample contains some 9,500 clones, about 70% of which appear only once. Germline CDR1 SNHLY, CDR2 FYNNEI. This CDR3 contains 12 residues. V dropped 4 bases and J dropped 11 bases, with 14 bases sitting between them. Study conclusions and caveats: Different pieces of the same tissue went to different assays, confounding technical variation with intratumor heterogeneity.

The V gene is TRBV2, the J gene TRBJ1-1; no definite D call. This receptor was identified in a human donor with non-small cell lung cancer. Sample: lung tumor tissue. CDR3 bases: TGTGCCAGCAGTGGGATTGCAGTGGGGGCTTTCTTT. This codes for CASSGIAVGAFF.